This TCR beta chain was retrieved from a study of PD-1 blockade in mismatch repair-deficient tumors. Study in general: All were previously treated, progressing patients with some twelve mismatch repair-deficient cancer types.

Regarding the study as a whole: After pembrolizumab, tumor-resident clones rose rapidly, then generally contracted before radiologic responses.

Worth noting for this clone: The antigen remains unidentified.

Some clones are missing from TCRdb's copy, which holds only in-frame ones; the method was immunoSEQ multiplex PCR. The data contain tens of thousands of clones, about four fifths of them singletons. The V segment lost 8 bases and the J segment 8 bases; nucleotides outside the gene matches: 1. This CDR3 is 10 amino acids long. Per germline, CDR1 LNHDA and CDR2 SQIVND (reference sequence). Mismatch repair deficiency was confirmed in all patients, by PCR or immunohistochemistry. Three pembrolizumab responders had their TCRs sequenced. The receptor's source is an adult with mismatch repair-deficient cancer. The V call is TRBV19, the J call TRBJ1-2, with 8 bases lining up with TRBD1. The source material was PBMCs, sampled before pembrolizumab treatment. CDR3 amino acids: CASGTGGYTF. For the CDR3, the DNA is TGTGCCAGTGGGACAGGAGGCTACACCTTC. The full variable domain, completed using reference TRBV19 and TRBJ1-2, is DGGITQSPKYLFRKEGQNVTLSCEQNLNHDAMYWYRQDPGQGLRLIYYSQIVNDFQKGDIAEGYSVSREKKESFPLTVTSAQKNPTAFYLCASGTGGYTFGSGTRLTVV.